This T cell receptor beta chain was observed in a study of sequential checkpoint blockade in melanoma. Libraries were prepared by immunoSEQ multiplex PCR; TCRdb keeps only in-frame clonotypes and omits some of them. The profile shows about 10,000 clones, roughly 72% of them singletons. As to treatment: randomized to nivolumab then ipilimumab (arm A) or the reverse (arm B). V lost 4 bases to trimming and J lost 4 bases, with 15 bases between them. The CDR3 is 15 amino acids. From germline, CDR1 is SGDLS and CDR2 YYNGEE. This specimen was CD8+ T cells sorted from blood (inferred from file names), taken from a patient given nivolumab and ipilimumab in sequence. The sequence was obtained from a human donor with melanoma. V gene TRBV9 combines with J gene TRBJ1-3, with D possibly matching TRBD1 (5 bases). CDR3 region: CASSPSGTSGNTIYF. CDR3 nucleotides: TGTGCCAGCAGCCCCTCGGGGACTTCGGGAAACACCATATATTTT.